The subject of this entry is one T cell receptor (beta chain). Its antigen is not known. These data come from a study of cytomegalovirus exposure and HLA in healthy donors. Findings and limits, study-wide: Cytomegalovirus status was reportedly diagnosed by the classifier with high specificity and sensitivity. Reportedly, fewer N-insertions than the approximately 690-donor mean appeared in an Asian-associated ancestry cluster in a later analysis. CMV antigen specificity of three CMV-associated chains was confirmed in vitro.

Sampled while nominally healthy, donors likely had unrecorded immune exposures. Per germline, CDR1 SGHRS and CDR2 YFSETQ. The J segment lost 5 bases and the V segment lost 2 bases, leaving 6 bases of the junction unmatched. The CDR3 runs 14 residues. PCR involved 60 Vbeta and 13 Jbeta primers. Profiling relied on immunoSEQ multiplex PCR, and the TCRdb table lists in-frame clones only, not all of them. Of about 60,000 clones listed, 77% are singletons. V gene TRBV5-1 combines with J gene TRBJ2-5; TRBD2 aligns across 7 bases. Sequencing was carried out using PBMCs. The clonotype was recovered from a female donor in good health and CMV-seronegative. CDR3 sequence: CASSFRDYGETQYF. The CDR3 DNA reads as TGCGCCAGCAGCTTCAGGGACTACGGGGAGACCCAGTACTTC.